Below are 24 T cell receptor beta chains sequenced from a single sample in a study of response to subunit inactivated influenza vaccine. TCRdb re-derived calls from the RT-PCR reads in MiXCR, one entry per CDR3 protein. Of about 530,000 distinct CDR3 sequences detected, over 9.5% appear once; the ten largest clones hold approximately 10%. The starting material was PBMCs from blood, obtained on the day of vaccination. The receptor set was obtained from a man aged 50 to 59 who received an inactivated influenza vaccine.

J is TRBJ2-1 and V is TRBV20-1; 11 bases fit TRBD2. CDR1 is DFQATT and CDR2 is SNEGSKA in the germline V gene (reference sequence). V dropped 5 bases and J dropped 1; count of bases not matched to a gene: 1. The CDR3 has 14 residues. The CDR3 sequence: CSAPSGGSYNEQFF. DNA of the CDR3: TGCAGTGCTCCTAGCGGGGGGTCCTACAATGAGCAGTTCTTC.

The chain recombines TRBV4-1 with TRBJ2-2; no clear D gene. CDR3 length: 15 residues. V was trimmed by 4 bases and J by 3 bases, leaving 12 bases between them. Germline CDR1 and CDR2: MGHRA and YSYEKL. CDR3 protein: CASSPTWLYTGELFF. The CDR3 DNA follows: TGCGCCAGCAGCCCCACCTGGCTGTACACCGGGGAGCTGTTTTTT.

This clonotype was detected a few times. V and J are TRBV20-1 and TRBJ2-1, with D possibly TRBD2 on 5 matching bases. The CDR3 is made up of 14 amino acids. In germline, CDR1 is DFQATT, CDR2 SNEGSKA (reference sequence). Trimming cost V 1 base and J 10 bases, with 17 bases left between them. The CDR3 loop reads CSARGVTIGMEQFF. The CDR3 DNA reads as TGCAGTGCTAGAGGGGTGACAATCGGGATGGAGCAGTTCTTC.

This clonotype has ten or more counts. The J gene is TRBJ2-3, the V gene TRBV12-3 or TRBV12-4, with 9 bases that match TRBD2. Trimming removed 5 bases from V and 4 bases from J; junction bases left unmatched: 7. The CDR3 contains 15 residues. CDR3 amino acids: CASSHGTSSPDTQYF. The CDR3 DNA reads TGTGCCAGCAGTCACGGGACTAGCAGCCCAGATACGCAGTATTTT.

This clonotype occurred a few times. The chain combines TRBV29-1 with TRBJ2-7; 7 bases line up with TRBD1. V dropped 4 bases and J dropped 3; count of bases not matched to a gene: 9. This CDR3 contains 14 residues. Germline values: CDR1 SQVTM, CDR2 ANQGSEA. The CDR3 DNA sequence: TGCAGCGTTGGCGATACAGGGGTGGTCTACGAGCAGTACTTC. This translates into CSVGDTGVVYEQYF.

This clonotype was observed a few times. V gene TRBV3-1 combines with J gene TRBJ2-7; 12 positions match TRBD1. The germline CDR1 and CDR2 sequences are LGHDT and YNNKEL (reference sequence). There are 16 residues in the CDR3. J gave up 6 bases and V 2 bases, and 8 bases lay outside the gene matches. The CDR3 here is CASSQRAGTGGREQYF. CDR3 DNA: TGTGCCAGCAGCCAAAGGGCCGGGACAGGGGGCCGCGAGCAGTACTTC.

The rearrangement joins TRBV9 to TRBJ1-2, with TRBD1 as a possible D gene (5 bases). Per germline, CDR1 SGDLS and CDR2 YYNGEE. V lost 4 bases and J lost 4, with 14 bases in between. The CDR3 has 14 residues. This chain's CDR3 is CASSLEQAPYGYTF. The CDR3 bases are TGTGCCAGCAGCCTGGAACAGGCGCCCTATGGCTACACCTTC. Full variable domain (outside the CDR3, taken from reference TRBV9 and TRBJ1-2): DSGVTQTPKHLITATGQRVTLRCSPRSGDLSVYWYQQSLDQGLQFLIQYYNGEERAKGNILERFSAQQFPDLHSELNLSSLELGDSALYFCASSLEQAPYGYTFGSGTRLTVV.

There are a few counts of this clonotype. The chain recombines TRBV2 with TRBJ2-1, with a possible D match to TRBD1 (6 bases). CDR1 and CDR2 from the germline V gene are SNHLY and FYNNEI. V lost 7 bases and J lost 5, with 15 bases in between. This CDR3 contains 14 residues. The CDR3 DNA is TGTGCCAGCACCGGACAGCTTTCTCACAATGAGCAGTTCTTC. Translation gives CASTGQLSHNEQFF.

This clonotype was seen at least ten times. The chain joins TRBV5-1 to TRBJ2-7; TRBD2 agrees at 13 bases. J was trimmed by 7 bases and V by 4 bases; bases with no gene match: 11. The CDR3 loop spans 16 amino acids. Per germline, CDR1 SGHRS and CDR2 YFSETQ. The CDR3 region is CASSPFGLAGVGEQYF. The CDR3 nucleotides read TGCGCCAGCAGCCCGTTCGGACTAGCGGGAGTGGGTGAGCAGTACTTC.

This clonotype was counted a few times. J is TRBJ2-3 and V is TRBV11-2; tentatively, D is TRBD2 (6 bases). Germline CDR1 reads SGHAT; CDR2 reads FQNNGV. CDR3 length: 15 amino acids. V dropped 6 bases and J dropped 0 bases, with 13 bases sitting between them. This chain's CDR3 is CASRPRAGSTDTQYF. Here the CDR3 DNA reads TGTGCCAGCAGGCCCCGCGCGGGAAGCACAGATACGCAGTATTTT.

The rearrangement links TRBV28 to TRBJ2-5; TRBD2 agrees at 8 bases. This CDR3 is 12 amino acids long. The germline gives CDR1 MDHEN, CDR2 SYDVKM. With 10 bases clipped from V and 4 bases from J, the junction kept 5 bases outside the gene matches. The CDR3 reads CATGGGTETQYF. CDR3 coding DNA: TGTGCCACCGGGGGGGGTACAGAGACCCAGTACTTC.

The chain employs TRBV12-3 or TRBV12-4 and TRBJ2-7; the D call may be TRBD1 or TRBD2 (6 bases each). The CDR3 consists of 15 residues. V was pared by 7 bases and J by 6 bases, with 22 bases between. CDR3 sequence: CASTAYEGGPGEQYF. In DNA, the CDR3 is TGTGCCAGCACCGCGTACGAAGGGGGGCCTGGCGAGCAGTACTTC.

This clonotype showed up just a few times. The chain has TRBV6-5 and TRBJ2-7; D is possibly TRBD2 (6 bases). Germline CDR1 reads MNHEY; CDR2 reads SVGAGI. The CDR3 contains 12 residues. Trimming left V 5 bases short and J 7 bases short, with 12 bases between. This chain's CDR3 is CASSPFAGEQYF. The CDR3 DNA reads as TGTGCCAGCAGTCCCTTTGCGGGGGAGCAGTACTTC.

The table lists this clonotype with a few counts. CDR3 residues: CASSFGPADTQYF. CDR3 nucleotide sequence: TGTGCCAGCAGCTTCGGCCCGGCAGATACGCAGTATTTT. This rearrangement joins TRBV5-5 to TRBJ2-3; D is undetermined. The CDR3 totals 13 residues. Germline CDR1 reads SGHKS; CDR2 reads YYEKEE (reference sequence). V dropped 2 bases and J dropped 4 bases, with 8 bases sitting between them.

This clonotype appeared many times. This chain joins TRBV12-3 or TRBV12-4 and TRBJ2-1, with 10 bases identical to TRBD2. There are 16 residues in the CDR3. V was pared by 6 bases and J by 0 bases, with 5 bases of the junction left unmatched. The CDR3 here is CASSSTSGYSYNEQFF. In DNA form, the CDR3 reads TGTGCCAGCAGCTCGACTAGCGGGTACTCCTACAATGAGCAGTTCTTC.

This clonotype came up a few times. The chain carries TRBV5-6 and TRBJ1-5, with 11 bases fitting TRBD1. The CDR3 runs to 22 residues. Looked up from germline, CDR1 is SGHDT and CDR2 is YYEEEE. With V trimmed by 0 bases and J by 1 base, 18 bases remained unmatched. CDR3 sequence reads: CASSLDPTWDRGKLRSNQPQHF. CDR3 coding DNA: TGTGCCAGCAGCTTGGACCCCACCTGGGACAGGGGGAAGTTGCGGAGCAATCAGCCCCAGCATTTT.

V usage is TRBV6-2 or TRBV6-3 and J usage is TRBJ1-2, with TRBD1 matching over 7 bases. The CDR3 loop spans 13 amino acids. Per the germline V gene, CDR1 is MNHEY and CDR2 is SVGEGT. The junction had 3 bases not matched to a gene; V was cut back by 3 bases and J by 5 bases. The CDR3 coding sequence is TGTGCCAGCAGTTATGACAGGGTGTATGGCTACACCTTC. This sequence encodes CASSYDRVYGYTF.

As for this clonotype: A clone one base away is much larger, so this may be a read error. V usage is TRBV15 and J usage is TRBJ2-1, with a possible D match to TRBD1 (6 bases). In germline, CDR1 is LNHNV, CDR2 YYDKDF (reference sequence). The CDR3 is made up of 15 amino acids. The CDR3 sequence: CATSRDRGSYTEQFF. CDR3 nucleotides: TGTGCCACCAGCAGAGACAGGGGCTCCTACACTGAGCAGTTCTTC.

In this sample, this clonotype turned up a few times. This chain uses TRBV7-2 with TRBJ2-2; 14 bases agree with TRBD2. CDR1 and CDR2 from the germline V gene are SGHTA and FQGNSA. With V trimmed by 5 bases and J by 8 bases, 7 bases remained unmatched. This CDR3 is 16 amino acids long. The CDR3 spells CASSPGGTSGSGELFF. CDR3 DNA: TGTGCCAGCAGCCCAGGGGGGACTAGCGGGAGTGGGGAGCTGTTTTTT.

A few counts support this clonotype. The V gene is TRBV29-1, the J gene TRBJ1-2; the D gene is possibly TRBD1 (5 bases). Per the germline V gene, CDR1 is SQVTM and CDR2 is ANQGSEA. V lost 1 base, J lost 3 bases, and 9 bases lay in between. The CDR3 is 13 amino acids. The CDR3 loop is CSVEVGGYYGYTF. As DNA, the CDR3 is TGCAGCGTTGAAGTTGGGGGGTACTATGGCTACACCTTC.

This clonotype has just a few counts. The chain carries TRBV20-1 and TRBJ1-2, with D unresolved. CDR1 is DFQATT, CDR2 SNEGSKA, per germline (reference sequence). V was pared by 6 bases and J by 5 bases, with 7 bases between. The CDR3 sequence is 10 residues long. CDR3 in amino acids: CSALIYGYTF. CDR3 nucleotide sequence: TGCAGTGCACTGATTTATGGCTACACCTTC.

V is TRBV4-2 and J is TRBJ2-7, with D possibly being TRBD2 (6 bases). CDR1 and CDR2 from the germline V gene are LGHNA and YNFKEQ. Trimming removed 0 bases at V and 0 bases at J, with 15 bases between. The CDR3 consists of 17 residues. CDR3 residues: CASSQELTSLSSYEQYF. CDR3 DNA: TGTGCCAGCAGCCAAGAGTTGACTAGTCTGAGCTCCTACGAGCAGTACTTC.

This clonotype was counted a single time. With a much larger clone just one base away, this may be a read error. The CDR3 nucleotides read TGTGCCAGCAGCTTAAGCGTCTGCACAGATACGCAGTATTTT. Protein product: CASSLSVCTDTQYF. V usage is TRBV7-9 and J usage is TRBJ2-3; D ambiguous. The CDR3 is 14 amino acids. V lost 2 bases and J lost 1, with 7 bases in between. Germline-derived CDR1 and CDR2 are SEHNR and FQNEAQ (reference sequence).

The chain recombines TRBV19 with TRBJ2-2; D not certain. V was shortened by 7 bases and J by 0 bases, with 9 bases between the two germline ends. CDR1 is LNHDA, CDR2 SQIVND, per germline (reference sequence). The CDR3 length is 14 residues. The CDR3 is CASKYNANTGELFF. The CDR3 coding sequence is TGTGCCAGTAAATACAACGCGAACACCGGGGAGCTGTTTTTT.